The rows below give T cell receptor beta chains drawn from one sample of a study of graft-versus-host responses after intestinal transplantation. TCRdb's table, derived via immunoSEQ multiplex PCR, lists solely in-frame clones and lacks some. The sample lists about 29,000 clones; about 80% were seen once. Sequencing was performed on ileum tissue, taken 98 days after intestinal transplantation. These receptors all stem from a human patient who received an intestinal transplant, so some T cells may come from the graft donor. Each CDR3 is given with its conserved first and last residue. Each record gives: J gene, CDR3 length, clone size, D gene, V gene, CDR3 DNA, CDR3 protein. D genes are given only for firm matches. The size entry is marked missing in some rows and otherwise reads once, few, many or a size class.

>TRBJ2-5|16|NA|TRBD1|TRBV7-9
TGTGCCAGCAGCTTAAGGACAGGCAGAGGTGGAGAGACCCAGTACTTC
CASSLRTGRGGETQYF
>TRBJ2-7|15|NA|TRBD2|TRBV6-5
TGTGCCAGCAGCCGACTAGCGGGGGGCCCGTACGAGCAGTACTTC
CASSRLAGGPYEQYF
>TRBJ1-1|13|NA|NA|TRBV6-5
TGTGCCAGCACCGGAAACCTACAGGTTTTAGCTTTCTTT
CASTGNLQVLAFF
>TRBJ2-2|17|few|NA|TRBV21-1
TGTGCCAGCAGCCCTAGGGCGGGGCGGACGAACACCGGGGAGCTGTTTTTT
CASSPRAGRTNTGELFF
>TRBJ1-6|16|NA|NA|TRBV7-8
TGTGCCAGCAGCTTACAAGATAGGGGGTATAATTCACCCCTCCACTTT
CASSLQDRGYNSPLHF
>TRBJ2-3|12|NA|TRBD1|TRBV11-1
TGTGCCAGCAGCTTCCAAGGACAGGGGCTGTATTTT
CASSFQGQGLYF
>TRBJ1-2|15|NA|TRBD1|TRBV5-1
TGCGCCAGCAGCTCCGGACAGGGTGGAAGCTATGGCTACACCTTC
CASSSGQGGSYGYTF
>TRBJ1-6|15|NA|NA|TRBV6-6
TGTGCCAGCAGTTACGTTCTACGCCGCGGTTCACCCCTCCACTTT
CASSYVLRRGSPLHF
>TRBJ2-7|10|NA|NA|TRBV21-1
TGTGCCTGGCATCTGGACGAGCAGTACTTC
CAWHLDEQYF
>TRBJ2-5|17|NA|TRBD1|TRBV7-6
TGTGCCAGCAGCTTACGCAGGGGACAGGGGAGTGAGGAGACCCAGTACTTC
CASSLRRGQGSEETQYF
>TRBJ2-5|18|NA|TRBD2|TRBV12-5
TGTGCTAGTGGTTTGGCCCCCCTTGGGGCGGGGGAACAAGAGACCCAGTACTTC
CASGLAPLGAGEQETQYF
>TRBJ1-3|16|NA|NA|TRBV9
TGTGCCAGCAGCCTGCGGGCCGGAATTGGGGGAAACACCATATATTTT
CASSLRAGIGGNTIYF
>TRBJ1-2|15|NA|NA|TRBV19
TGTGCCAGTAGTACCACTCTCGGGGGGTTCTTTGGCTACACCTTC
CASSTTLGGFFGYTF
>TRBJ1-1|15|NA|TRBD1|TRBV2
TGTGCCAGCCTTCTGGGACAGTACTTGAACACTGAAGCTTTCTTT
CASLLGQYLNTEAFF